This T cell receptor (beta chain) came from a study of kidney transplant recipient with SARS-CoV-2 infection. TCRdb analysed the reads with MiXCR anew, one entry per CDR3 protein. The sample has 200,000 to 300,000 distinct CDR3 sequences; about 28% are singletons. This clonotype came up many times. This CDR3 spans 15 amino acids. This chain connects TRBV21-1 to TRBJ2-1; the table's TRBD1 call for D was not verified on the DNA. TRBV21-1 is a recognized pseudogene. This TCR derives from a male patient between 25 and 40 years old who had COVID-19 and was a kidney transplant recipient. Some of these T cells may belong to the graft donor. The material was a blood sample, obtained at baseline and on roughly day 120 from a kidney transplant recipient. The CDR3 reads CASSKVTTEYNEQFF. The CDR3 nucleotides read TGTGCCAGCAGCAAAGTGACGACAGAATACAATGAGCAGTTCTTC.